The clone carrying this T cell receptor beta chain was observed once. Its cognate antigen is unknown. This same CDR3 is encoded by further DNA sequences in the sample. The source of the sample is a study of shared clonotypes between healthy human individuals. In the study overall: Sampling drew on donors who were a couple of women and three men aged 18 to 49. Regarding the study as a whole: A handful of donors shared about 4.8% of their naive CD4 clonotypes. The sampled material consisted only of blood, and tissue repertoires are likely to differ.

Germline CDR1 and CDR2: LGHNA and YSLEER. Trimming took 3 bases from V and 0 from J; bases not matched to a gene: 0. This CDR3 comprises 15 residues. Deep was the level used in running the assay. Method: immunoSEQ multiplex PCR; TCRdb's copy keeps in-frame clones and lacks some. The repertoire holds about 2 million clones, with over 85% as singletons. The TCR comes from a man between 18 and 35 years old in good health. The sample taken for sequencing was naive CD4+ T cells sorted from blood. The subset denotes: CD45RA+ positively selected. The chain couples TRBV4-3 to TRBJ1-5; 9 bases match TRBD1. This CDR3 reads CASSQDRGSNQPQHF. As DNA, the CDR3 is TGCGCCAGCAGCCAGGACAGGGGTAGCAATCAGCCCCAGCATTTT.